The 14 T cell receptor beta chains presented below share a single source sample, sequenced in a study of persistence of HIV-infected CD4 T cells. No cognate antigen is known for these TCRs. The libraries were made with immunoSEQ version 4 in survey mode. TCRdb's table, derived via immunoSEQ multiplex PCR, lists solely in-frame clones and lacks some. The sample includes tens of thousands of clones, approximately 89% of them seen just once. This nonspecific control used anti-CD3/anti-CD28 bead stimulation of CD4+ T cells. Sorting selected CD4+ T cells upregulating both CD40 ligand and CD69. The sample consisted of CD4+ T cells sorted from PBMCs after roughly 19-hour stimulation, taken from a patient who received antiretroviral therapy. These receptors originate from an adult man with HIV who was CMV-seropositive.

This clone has just one count. The chain has TRBV20-1 and TRBJ2-7, with D hard to call. CDR3 length equals 11 residues. The V end was cut by 3 bases, the J end by 5 bases, with 8 bases between. The germline CDR1 and CDR2 sequences are DFQATT and SNEGSKA (reference sequence). CDR3 in DNA: TGCAGTGCTAGGGAAACCGACGAGCAGTACTTC. Protein product: CSARETDEQYF.

The chain joins TRBV5-1 to TRBJ2-1; 9 nucleotides line up with TRBD1. This CDR3 is 15 amino acids long. J was trimmed by 4 bases and V by 6 bases; bases with no gene match: 8. The germline V gene has CDR1 SGHRS and CDR2 YFSETQ. CDR3 residues: CASTKMGQGYNEQFF. The CDR3 bases are TGCGCCAGCACGAAGATGGGACAGGGATACAATGAGCAGTTCTTC.

The chain joins TRBV9 to TRBJ2-5; D unresolved. Between the trimmed V and J ends, which lost 0 bases and 2 bases, there was a span of 5 bases. CDR1 and CDR2 from the germline V gene are SGDLS and YYNGEE. The CDR3 consists of 13 residues. The CDR3 nucleotides are TGTGCCAGCAGCGTAGGGGATCAAGAGACCCAGTACTTC. It codes for CASSVGDQETQYF.

The chain has TRBV5-5 and TRBJ1-1, with 12 positions matching TRBD1. V lost 0 bases to trimming and J lost 5 bases; unmatched junction nucleotides: 5. The CDR3 length is 16 residues. Germline CDR1 reads SGHKS; CDR2 reads YYEKEE (reference sequence). In nucleotides, the CDR3 is TGTGCCAGCAGCTTGGGGGACAGGGGGCGACGAACTGAAGCTTTCTTT. Translation gives CASSLGDRGRRTEAFF.

The rearrangement joins TRBV5-1 to TRBJ1-3; 8 nucleotides agree with TRBD1. The J segment lost 0 bases and the V segment lost 0 bases, leaving 8 bases of the junction unmatched. Germline loops: CDR1 SGHRS, CDR2 YFSETQ. This CDR3 contains 18 residues. CDR3 residues: CASSLDPGTGFSGNTIYF. As DNA, the CDR3 is TGCGCCAGCAGCTTGGACCCGGGGACAGGATTCTCTGGAAACACCATATATTTT.

The gene calls are TRBV28 and TRBJ2-3; D not certain. CDR1 is MDHEN, CDR2 SYDVKM, per germline. The CDR3 sequence is 12 residues long. V shed 1 base and J shed 9 bases, with 8 bases lying between them. In nucleotides, the CDR3 is TGTGCCAGCAGTTTATTAAGTATGACGCAGTATTTT. Protein sequence: CASSLLSMTQYF.

This chain's CDR3 is CASDETGANTEAFF. The CDR3 nucleotides are TGTGCCAGCGACGAGACAGGAGCAAACACTGAAGCTTTCTTT. The chain is built from TRBV9 and TRBJ1-1; tentative D call: TRBD1 (6 bases). The V gene's germline CDR1 is SGDLS and CDR2 YYNGEE. The V gene lost 7 bases and the J gene lost 2 bases, with 15 bases spanning the gap. The CDR3 has 14 residues.

This chain joins TRBV11-3 and TRBJ1-6; 7 bases fit TRBD1. There are 20 residues in the CDR3. CDR1 is SGHNT and CDR2 is YENEEA in the germline V gene. V was pared by 3 bases and J by 0 bases, with 14 bases of the junction left unmatched. The CDR3 reads CASSFRDREKQSSYNSPLHF. CDR3 nucleotide sequence: TGTGCCAGCAGCTTCCGCGACAGGGAAAAACAAAGCTCCTATAATTCACCCCTCCACTTT.

The chain uses TRBV2 and TRBJ2-3, with TRBD1 matching over 8 bases. CDR1 and CDR2 from the germline V gene are SNHLY and FYNNEI. Trimming at V came to 4 bases and at J to 5 bases, leaving 5 bases not matched to a gene. CDR3 length equals 14 residues. The CDR3 sequence is CASSVQGAGDTQYF. CDR3 coding DNA: TGTGCCAGCAGTGTGCAGGGGGCAGGAGATACGCAGTATTTT. The complete variable domain, with remaining parts taken from reference TRBV2 and TRBJ2-3, reads EPEVTQTPSHQVTQMGQEVILRCVPISNHLYFYWYRQILGQKVEFLVSFYNNEISEKSEIFDDQFSVERPDGSNFTLKIRSTKLEDSAMYFCASSVQGAGDTQYFGPGTRLTVL.

CDR3 in amino acids: CASSYRDTQYF. The CDR3 DNA reads TGTGCCAGCAGTTATCGAGATACGCAGTATTTT. The chain carries TRBV28 and TRBJ2-3, with unresolved D. V was pared by 4 bases and J by 5 bases, with 4 bases between. Germline CDR1 and CDR2: MDHEN and SYDVKM. The CDR3 sequence is 11 residues long. Variable domain in full (rest from reference TRBV28 and TRBJ2-3): DVKVTQSSRYLVKRTGEKVFLECVQDMDHENMFWYRQDPGLGLRLIYFSYDVKMKEKGDIPEGYSVSREKKERFSLILESASTNQTSMYLCASSYRDTQYFGPGTRLTVL.

V is TRBV2 and J is TRBJ2-7; D tentatively reads TRBD1 or TRBD2 (6 bases each). This CDR3 is built from 15 residues. CDR1 and CDR2 (germline): SNHLY, FYNNEI. Trimming shortened V by 7 bases and J by 2 bases, and 18 bases separated the two germline ends. CDR3 nucleotide sequence: TGTGCCAGCATACCGGGGGCCCAAGACCCCTACGAGCAGTACTTC. Amino acids: CASIPGAQDPYEQYF.

Only one count was recorded for this clone. The chain recombines TRBV5-1 with TRBJ2-1; weak D call: TRBD2 (5 bases). V lost 0 bases and J lost 5, with 12 bases in between. CDR1 is SGHRS and CDR2 is YFSETQ in the germline V gene. The CDR3 runs to 15 residues. The CDR3 reads CASSLDTYGDNEQFF. The CDR3, as DNA: TGCGCCAGCAGCTTGGACACCTACGGGGACAATGAGCAGTTCTTC.

The chain joins TRBV4-1 to TRBJ1-1; 9 nucleotides align to TRBD1. The CDR3 has 17 residues. The germline V gene has CDR1 MGHRA and CDR2 YSYEKL. Germline trimming cut 5 bases from V and 0 bases from J; bases unmatched to any gene: 10. For the CDR3, the DNA is TGCGCCAGCAGCACCGACAGGGGGGGCCCTATGAACACTGAAGCTTTCTTT. It encodes CASSTDRGGPMNTEAFF.

The chain joins TRBV7-6 to TRBJ1-5; 8 nucleotides align to TRBD1. From germline, CDR1 is SGHVS and CDR2 FNYEAQ. Trimming removed 1 base from V and 3 bases from J; junction bases left unmatched: 2. CDR3 length: 15 residues. CDR3 in DNA: TGTGCCAGCAGCTTAGGGACAGGGCCCAATCAGCCCCAGCATTTT. Its protein product is CASSLGTGPNQPQHF.